The clone carrying this T cell receptor (beta chain) has only one observation. Measured with immunoSEQ multiplex PCR; TCRdb has only the in-frame clones, and not every one. Of 30,000 or so clones in the sample, around four fifths are singletons; the top ten hold 2.1%. The data stem from a study of STAT5B mutations in CD4+ large granular lymphocyte leukemia. The wider study: Healthy donors showed HLA-associated enrichment of the CDR3 'QG' motif.

The V and J ends lost 5 bases and 5 bases, in that order; junction bases with no gene match: 8. The germline V gene encodes CDR1 SQVTM and CDR2 ANQGSEA. The CDR3 has 13 amino acids. The receptor was derived from a human donor in good health. The rearrangement links TRBV29-1 to TRBJ2-5; 7 nucleotides agree with TRBD2. The specimen was CD4+ T cells from blood buffy coats. The CDR3 DNA reads TGCAGCGTTCTCTTTGCGGGGGTGGAGACCCAGTACTTC. Protein: CSVLFAGVETQYF.